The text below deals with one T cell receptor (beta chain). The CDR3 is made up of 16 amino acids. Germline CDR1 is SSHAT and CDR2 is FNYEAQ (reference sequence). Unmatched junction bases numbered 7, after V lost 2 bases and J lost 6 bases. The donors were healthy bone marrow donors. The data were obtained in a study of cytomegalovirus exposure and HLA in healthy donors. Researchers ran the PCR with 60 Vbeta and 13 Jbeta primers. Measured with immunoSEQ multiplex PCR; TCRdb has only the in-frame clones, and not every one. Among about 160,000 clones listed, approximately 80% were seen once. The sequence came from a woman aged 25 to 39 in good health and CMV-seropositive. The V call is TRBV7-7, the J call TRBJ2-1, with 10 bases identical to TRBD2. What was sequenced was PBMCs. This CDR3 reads CASSLSRTSGLNEQFF. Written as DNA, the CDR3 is TGTGCCAGCAGCTTATCTAGGACTAGCGGTCTCAATGAGCAGTTCTTC.